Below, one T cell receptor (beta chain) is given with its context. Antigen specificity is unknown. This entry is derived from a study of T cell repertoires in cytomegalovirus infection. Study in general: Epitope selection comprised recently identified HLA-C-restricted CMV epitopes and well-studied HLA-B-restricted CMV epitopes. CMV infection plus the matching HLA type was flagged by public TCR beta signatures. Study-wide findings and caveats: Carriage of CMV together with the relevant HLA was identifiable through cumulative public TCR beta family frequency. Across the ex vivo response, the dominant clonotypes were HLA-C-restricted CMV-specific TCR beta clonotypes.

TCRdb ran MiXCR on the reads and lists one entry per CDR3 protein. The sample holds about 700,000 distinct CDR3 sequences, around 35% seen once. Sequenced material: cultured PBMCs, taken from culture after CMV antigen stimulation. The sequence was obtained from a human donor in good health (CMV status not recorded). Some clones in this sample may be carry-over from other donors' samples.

The DNA of the CDR3 is TGTGCCAGTAGTACAAAGCGGGGGAAGACCTTTAAAGAGACCCAGTACTTC. It is translated as CASSTKRGKTFKETQYF. This chain links TRBV19 with TRBJ2-5; 8 bases line up with TRBD2. The CDR3 totals 17 residues. Germline V lookup: CDR1 LNHDA, CDR2 SQIVND (reference sequence). J lost 3 bases, V lost 4 bases, and 13 bases had no gene match.